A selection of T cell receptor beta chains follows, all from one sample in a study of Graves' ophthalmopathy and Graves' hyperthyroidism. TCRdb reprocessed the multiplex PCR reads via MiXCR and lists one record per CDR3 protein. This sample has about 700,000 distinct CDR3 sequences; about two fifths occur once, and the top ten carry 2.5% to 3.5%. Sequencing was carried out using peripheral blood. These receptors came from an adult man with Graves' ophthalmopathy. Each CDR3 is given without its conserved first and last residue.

CDR3 protein: ASSFPRGSGDEQY
V gene: TRBV7-9
J gene: TRBJ2-7

CDR3 protein: ASSSRSTAGGSYEQY
V gene: TRBV7-8
J gene: TRBJ2-7

CDR3 protein: ASGTSGANVLT
V gene: TRBV6-6
J gene: TRBJ2-6

CDR3 protein: ASRRTASEAF
V gene: TRBV19
J gene: TRBJ1-1

CDR3 protein: ASSDGTGRSYNSPLH
V gene: TRBV6-1
J gene: TRBJ1-6

CDR3 protein: ASSSRQPANTGELF
V gene: TRBV7-2
J gene: TRBJ2-2

CDR3 protein: AISEGESDTGELF
V gene: TRBV10-3
J gene: TRBJ2-2

CDR3 protein: ASRKGDYEQY
V gene: TRBV5-1
J gene: TRBJ2-7

CDR3 protein: ASRLSGSSYEQY
V gene: TRBV13
J gene: TRBJ2-7

CDR3 protein: ASRWDSYEQY
V gene: TRBV5-1
J gene: TRBJ2-7

CDR3 protein: ASSNREGMNTEAF
V gene: TRBV19
J gene: TRBJ1-1

CDR3 protein: ASRTIRGPETQY
V gene: TRBV7-9
J gene: TRBJ2-5

CDR3 protein: ASTPEISVDTQY
V gene: TRBV2
J gene: TRBJ2-5

CDR3 protein: ASSQGREGYT
V gene: TRBV7-3
J gene: TRBJ1-2

CDR3 protein: ASSWTGGRETQY
V gene: TRBV5-4
J gene: TRBJ2-5

CDR3 protein: ASSLESAGTPPEQY
V gene: TRBV7-8
J gene: TRBJ2-7

CDR3 protein: ASSSRDSSNEKLF
V gene: TRBV7-9
J gene: TRBJ1-4

CDR3 protein: ASSLDRVGEQY
V gene: TRBV11-2
J gene: TRBJ2-7

CDR3 protein: SVGGRGTQY
V gene: TRBV29-1
J gene: TRBJ2-5

CDR3 protein: ATLSETGWGTGELV
V gene: TRBV7-2
J gene: TRBJ2-2

CDR3 protein: ASSGAGGDSPLH
V gene: TRBV9
J gene: TRBJ1-6

CDR3 protein: ASSASHSYEQY
V gene: TRBV10-2
J gene: TRBJ2-7

CDR3 protein: ASSIGTSWGEQY
V gene: TRBV19
J gene: TRBJ2-7

CDR3 protein: ASGTGQGPGQPQH
V gene: TRBV12-5
J gene: TRBJ1-5

CDR3 protein: SARGDTTYEQY
V gene: TRBV20-1
J gene: TRBJ2-7

CDR3 protein: SVEDPAGGTQY
V gene: TRBV29-1
J gene: TRBJ2-5

CDR3 protein: ATGHANTEAF
V gene: TRBV24-1
J gene: TRBJ1-1

CDR3 protein: ASTPTGQANYGYT
V gene: TRBV27
J gene: TRBJ1-2

CDR3 protein: ASSHSPANTEAS
V gene: TRBV4-2
J gene: TRBJ1-1

CDR3 protein: ASSREGGNTIY
V gene: TRBV2
J gene: TRBJ1-3

CDR3 protein: ASSNRDRVMETQY
V gene: TRBV9
J gene: TRBJ2-5

CDR3 protein: ASGQTDRGYGYT
V gene: TRBV27
J gene: TRBJ1-2

CDR3 protein: ASSGTGASTGELF
V gene: TRBV19
J gene: TRBJ2-2

CDR3 protein: ATSDPGQGADGYT
V gene: TRBV24-1
J gene: TRBJ1-2

CDR3 protein: ASSLGVEPGYQPQH
V gene: TRBV12-3/TRBV12-4
J gene: TRBJ1-5

CDR3 protein: SVEGPLAGELF
V gene: TRBV29-1
J gene: TRBJ2-2

CDR3 protein: APTTGSDQPQH
V gene: TRBV25-1
J gene: TRBJ1-5

CDR3 protein: ASSPTVESYGYT
V gene: TRBV19
J gene: TRBJ1-2

CDR3 protein: ASSTPGTGGTEAF
V gene: TRBV19
J gene: TRBJ1-1

CDR3 protein: ASSSHRTGGYGYT
V gene: TRBV7-2
J gene: TRBJ1-2

CDR3 protein: ASSFYPRGNNSPLH
V gene: TRBV2
J gene: TRBJ1-6

CDR3 protein: AIRSGTRLNTEAF
V gene: TRBV10-3
J gene: TRBJ1-1

CDR3 protein: ASRRPSAEAF
V gene: TRBV12-3/TRBV12-4
J gene: TRBJ1-1

CDR3 protein: SARDGAGAYVLT
V gene: TRBV20-1
J gene: TRBJ2-6

CDR3 protein: AFRPGDGELF
V gene: TRBV2
J gene: TRBJ2-2

CDR3 protein: SASPTAGANVLT
V gene: TRBV20-1
J gene: TRBJ2-6

CDR3 protein: ASKRGQAYSPLH
V gene: TRBV2
J gene: TRBJ1-6

CDR3 protein: ASSARDKVFYEQY
V gene: TRBV6-4
J gene: TRBJ2-7

CDR3 protein: ASRREGLAGMEQY
V gene: TRBV7-9
J gene: TRBJ2-7

CDR3 protein: ASGPKRDRSSGANVLT
V gene: TRBV12-5
J gene: TRBJ2-6

CDR3 protein: ASKPGTGHEKLF
V gene: TRBV19
J gene: TRBJ1-4

CDR3 protein: ASSAMVAGVETQY
V gene: TRBV25-1
J gene: TRBJ2-5

CDR3 protein: AWSSVGYEQY
V gene: TRBV30
J gene: TRBJ2-7

CDR3 protein: SAQGTGDDEQY
V gene: TRBV29-1
J gene: TRBJ2-7

CDR3 protein: ASSRKPGQGTDSYEQY
V gene: TRBV7-9
J gene: TRBJ2-7